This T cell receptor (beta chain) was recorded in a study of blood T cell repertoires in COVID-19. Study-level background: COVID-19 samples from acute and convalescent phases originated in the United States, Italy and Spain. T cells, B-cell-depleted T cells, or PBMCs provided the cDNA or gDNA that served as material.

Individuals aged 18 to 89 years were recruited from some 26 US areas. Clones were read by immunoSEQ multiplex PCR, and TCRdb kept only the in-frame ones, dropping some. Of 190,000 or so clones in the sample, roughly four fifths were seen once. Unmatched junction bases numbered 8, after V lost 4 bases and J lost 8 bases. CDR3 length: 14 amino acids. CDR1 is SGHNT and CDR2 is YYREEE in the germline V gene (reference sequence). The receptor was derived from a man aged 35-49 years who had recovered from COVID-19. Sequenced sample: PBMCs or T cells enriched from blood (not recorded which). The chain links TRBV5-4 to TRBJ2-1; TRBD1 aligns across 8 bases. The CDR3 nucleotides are TGTGCCAGCAGCCGGGACAGGCGTTCGGATGAGCAGTTCTTC. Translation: CASSRDRRSDEQFF.